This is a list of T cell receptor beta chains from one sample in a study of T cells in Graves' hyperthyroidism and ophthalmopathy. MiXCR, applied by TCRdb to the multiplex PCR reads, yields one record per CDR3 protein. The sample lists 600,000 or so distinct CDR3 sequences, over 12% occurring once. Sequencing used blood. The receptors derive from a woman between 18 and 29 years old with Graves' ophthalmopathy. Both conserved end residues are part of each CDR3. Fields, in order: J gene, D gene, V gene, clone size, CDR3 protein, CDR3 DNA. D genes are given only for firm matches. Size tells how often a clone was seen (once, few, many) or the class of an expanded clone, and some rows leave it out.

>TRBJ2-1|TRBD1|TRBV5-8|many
CASSGSVVGRGRDEQFF
TGTGCCAGCAGCGGCTCCGTCGTGGGCAGGGGGCGCGATGAGCAGTTCTTC
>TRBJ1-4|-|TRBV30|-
CAWSVQGWEKLFF
TGTGCCTGGAGTGTACAAGGGTGGGAAAAACTGTTTTTT
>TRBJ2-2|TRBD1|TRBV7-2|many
CASSIRQGPGELFF
TGTGCCAGCAGCATACGACAGGGCCCCGGGGAGCTGTTTTTT
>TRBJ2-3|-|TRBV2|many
CASSEARGDTQYF
TGTGCCAGCAGTGAAGCTCGCGGAGATACGCAGTATTTT
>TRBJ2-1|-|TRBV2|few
CASSAPSSSYNEQFF
TGTGCCAGCAGTGCTCCATCGAGCTCCTACAATGAGCAGTTCTTC
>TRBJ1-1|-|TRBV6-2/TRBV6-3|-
CASSYDSNTEAFF
TGTGCCAGCAGTTATGATTCGAACACTGAAGCTTTCTTT
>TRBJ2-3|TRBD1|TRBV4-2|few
CASSQDMAGGNYADTQYF
TGTGCCAGCAGCCAAGATATGGCAGGGGGCAATTATGCAGATACGCAGTATTTT
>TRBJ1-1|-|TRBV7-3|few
CASSLKGPQGLGGNTEAFF
TGTGCCAGCAGCTTAAAGGGTCCACAGGGTCTGGGGGGAAACACTGAAGCTTTCTTT
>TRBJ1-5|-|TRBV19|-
CASSMEPVNQQGPQHF
TGTGCCAGTAGTATGGAACCAGTAAACCAGCAGGGGCCCCAGCATTTT
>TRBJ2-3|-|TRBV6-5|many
CASSYAYETDTQYF
TGTGCCAGCAGTTACGCTTACGAGACAGATACGCAGTATTTT
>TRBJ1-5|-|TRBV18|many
CASSPQGNQPQHF
TGTGCCAGCTCACCACAGGGCAATCAGCCCCAGCATTTT
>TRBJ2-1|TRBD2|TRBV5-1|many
CASRRSSGSNYEQFF
TGCGCCAGCAGGCGTTCTAGCGGGAGTAACTATGAGCAGTTCTTC
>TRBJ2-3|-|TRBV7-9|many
CASSSLGGVYTQYF
TGTGCCAGCAGCTCATTGGGAGGCGTATATACGCAGTATTTT
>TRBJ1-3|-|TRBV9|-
CASSVAADISGNTIYF
TGTGCCAGCAGCGTAGCGGCGGACATCTCTGGAAACACCATATATTTT
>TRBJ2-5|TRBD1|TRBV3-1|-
CASSQDPRQGLHF
TGTGCCAGCAGCCAAGACCCACGACAGGGCCTCCACTTC
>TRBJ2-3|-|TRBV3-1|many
CASSHSSWSGVSDTQYF
TGTGCCAGCAGCCACTCTTCCTGGAGCGGAGTATCAGATACGCAGTATTTT
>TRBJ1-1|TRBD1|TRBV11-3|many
CASSSRRGHPEAFF
TGTGCCAGCAGCTCCCGCAGGGGGCACCCTGAAGCTTTCTTT
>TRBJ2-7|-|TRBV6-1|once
CASSEAPRSREQYF
TGTGCCAGCAGTGAAGCGCCTAGGAGCCGCGAGCAGTACTTC
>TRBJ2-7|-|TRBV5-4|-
CASSLGGTLEQYF
TGTGCCAGCAGCTTGGGAGGTACCCTCGAGCAGTACTTC
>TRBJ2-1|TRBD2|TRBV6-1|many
CASTSRALAGEGSYNEQFF
TGTGCCAGCACCTCAAGGGCACTAGCGGGAGAAGGCTCCTACAATGAGCAGTTCTTC
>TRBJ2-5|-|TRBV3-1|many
CASSNRAVVRKTQYF
TGTGCCAGCAGCAACCGGGCCGTAGTAAGGAAGACCCAGTACTTC
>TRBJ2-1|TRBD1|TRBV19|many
CASSPDRDTYNEQFF
TGTGCCAGTAGTCCGGACAGGGATACCTACAATGAGCAGTTCTTC
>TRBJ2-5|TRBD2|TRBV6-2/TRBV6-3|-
CANSPKGLAGGNQETQYF
TGTGCCAACAGTCCTAAGGGGCTAGCGGGAGGCAACCAAGAGACCCAGTACTTC
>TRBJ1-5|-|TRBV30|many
CAWRSSVSNQPQHF
TGTGCCTGGAGATCTAGTGTGAGCAATCAGCCCCAGCATTTT
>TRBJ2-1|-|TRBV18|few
CASSPGQQSFSYNEQFF
TGTGCCAGCTCACCAGGCCAACAGAGTTTCTCCTACAATGAGCAGTTCTTC
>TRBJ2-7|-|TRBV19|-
CASRPRQASTYEQYF
TGTGCCAGTAGACCAAGACAGGCCTCAACCTACGAGCAGTACTTC